The rows below give T cell receptor beta chains drawn from one sample of a study of T-cell memory formation after mild COVID-19. TCRdb recomputed calls from the 5' RACE reads with MiXCR, one row per CDR3 protein. The sample has 85,000 to 130,000 distinct CDR3 sequences; more than 15% are singletons. Sequencing was performed on PBMCs or a T cell subset sorted from them (not recorded which). The receptors originated from an adult woman who had mild COVID-19 (a few samples of this study predate the infection). Cell type and time point are not known. CDR3s leave out the opening cysteine and the closing phenylalanine or tryptophan. Rows may omit the clone size; those that give it use once, few, many or a size class.

TRBV11-3,few,ASSPWVAASYNEQF
TRBV2,few,ASRASYEQY
TRBV10-3,-,AISESNRVNTEAF
TRBV27,-,ASSLFLGDSPLH
TRBV6-2/TRBV6-3,-,ASSYLRESHEQY
TRBV5-5,-,ASSPYSTDTQY
TRBV15,few,ATSSYSGPQETQY
TRBV6-2/TRBV6-3,-,ASSYGQPRGTQY
TRBV7-9,-,ASSPALNTEAF
TRBV7-9,-,ASSSPPGGSTDTQY
TRBV20-1,few,SARDSTSGIVADTQY
TRBV5-8,few,ASSSETGELF
TRBV12-5,-,ASATSGTINYEQY
TRBV4-2,few,ASSQYTWTSGDEETQY
TRBV5-1,-,ASSEGHRPGEQY
TRBV7-9,-,ASSLATGVGYT
TRBV12-3/TRBV12-4,-,ASTPGRESDNEQF
TRBV15,-,ATSRDRGGGPNQPQH
TRBV28,few,AIPSGQANEKLF
TRBV29-1,few,SVELGLAAYNEQF
TRBV9,-,ASSVAGDVLNEQF
TRBV12-3/TRBV12-4,-,ASRRGQGAYGYT
TRBV4-1,-,ASSPDRGNTEAF
TRBV29-1,-,SVVLAGVGDTQY
TRBV12-3/TRBV12-4,many,ASSPRLAGATTDTQY
TRBV27,few,ASSLTTGASYEQY
TRBV7-9,few,ASSFPGLAGEQF
TRBV9,few,ASSVPTGDTEAF
TRBV6-2/TRBV6-3,few,ATSVTQGRAGELF
TRBV7-9,-,ASSPAGTGPSGSSYEQY
TRBV4-1,few,ASSQSLGTGGLSSYEQY
TRBV12-3/TRBV12-4,-,ASSPLGLLLADEQY
TRBV9,many,ASSVVAGTNTEAF
TRBV11-2,-,ASSLDQGVKGTGELF
TRBV9,-,ASSVDLGDTEAF
TRBV15,-,ATSKAGGPHEQF
TRBV12-3/TRBV12-4,few,ASSLDRLTSSYEQY
TRBV20-1,few,SVRGDRDYEQY
TRBV3-1,many,ASSPFMNTEAF
TRBV7-9,-,ASSLPGQCSYNEQF
TRBV7-9,-,ASSFPPALGDTGELF
TRBV4-1,few,ASKWDAGQETQY
TRBV18,few,ASSPPELQETQY
TRBV12-3/TRBV12-4,few,ASSHVGSPLH
TRBV27,many,ASSLTSGGVSEQF
TRBV5-6,-,ASSLRGPTEAF